This record concerns one T cell receptor (beta chain) sequence. This sample is part of a study of cytomegalovirus exposure and HLA in healthy donors. The germline V and J ends were trimmed by 1 base and 5 bases, with 8 bases remaining between them. The CDR3 spans 13 residues. Germline V gene data show CDR1 as SGHRS and CDR2 as YFSETQ. TCRdb keeps only in-frame clones here, not all; method: immunoSEQ multiplex PCR. The sample carries fewer than 200,000 clones, 85% recorded once. This clonotype was obtained from a man aged 18 to 30 in good health and CMV-seropositive. The V gene is TRBV5-1, the J gene TRBJ2-3; D is perhaps TRBD2 (6 bases). The sample was PBMCs. DNA for the CDR3: TGCGCCAGCAGCTTGTACGGGAGAGATACGCAGTATTTT. Protein: CASSLYGRDTQYF.